This entry lists 7 T cell receptor beta chains sequenced from one sample in a study of regulatory T cells in long-lasting Graves disease. Arm-PCR of CDR3 regions with iRepertoire HTBI primers generated TCR beta libraries. TCRdb independently ran MiXCR on the multiplex PCR reads; one entry per CDR3 protein. The sample has approximately 270,000 distinct CDR3 sequences, roughly 18% seen once. Time point noted: newly diagnosed GD, antithyroid drugs for less than 3 months. Construction of the TCR library relied on RNA isolated from PBMCs. The sample was also linked to a second study, of T cells in Graves' hyperthyroidism and ophthalmopathy.

The sequenced sample was peripheral blood mononuclear cells (PBMCs), obtained at new diagnosis, from a patient treated with antithyroid drugs. These receptors were obtained from a woman aged 30 to 39 with Graves disease.

The sample holds many counts of this clonotype. The chain uses TRBV2 and TRBJ1-6, with D uncertain. V lost 2 bases to trimming and J lost 5 bases, with 13 bases between them. This CDR3 region has 16 residues. Germline-derived CDR1 and CDR2 are SNHLY and FYNNEI. The CDR3 DNA reads TGTGCCAGCAGTGAATCCCTGGGTGGAGATAATTCACCCCTCCACTTT. Amino acid sequence: CASSESLGGDNSPLHF.

There are many counts of this clonotype. This sequence joins TRBV5-1 and TRBJ2-7; TRBD2 might be the D (5 bases). The ends were cut back, 0 bases at V and 5 bases at J, with 15 bases in the middle. The CDR3 has 15 amino acids. Germline V lookup: CDR1 SGHRS, CDR2 YFSETQ. CDR3 protein: CASSLASAPEDEQYF. For the CDR3, the DNA is TGCGCCAGCAGCTTGGCGTCAGCCCCGGAGGACGAGCAGTACTTC. Based on the CDR3 plus reference TRBV5-1 and TRBJ2-7, the full variable domain is KAGVTQTPRYLIKTRGQQVTLSCSPISGHRSVSWYQQTPGQGLQFLFEYFSETQRNKGNFPGRFSGRQFSNSRSEMNVSTLELGDSALYLCASSLASAPEDEQYFGPGTRLTVT.

This clonotype occurred once. The chain has TRBV19 and TRBJ2-1, with 10 bases lining up with TRBD1. Germline V gene lookup returns CDR1 LNHDA and CDR2 SQIVND (reference sequence). The trim removed 9 bases at V and 7 bases at J, leaving 3 bases unmatched. The CDR3 length is 12 residues. CDR3 DNA sequence: TGTGCCAGCGGGGACAGGGGTAATGAGCAGTTCTTC. It encodes CASGDRGNEQFF. The variable domain in full, with the rest retrieved from reference TRBV19 and TRBJ2-1, is DGGITQSPKYLFRKEGQNVTLSCEQNLNHDAMYWYRQDPGQGLRLIYYSQIVNDFQKGDIAEGYSVSREKKESFPLTVTSAQKNPTAFYLCASGDRGNEQFFGPGTRLTVL.

This clonotype was observed at least ten times. The CDR3 DNA follows: TGTGCCAGCAGCTTAGCGAGGTTTAGCGGGAATGAGCAGTTCTTC. This gives the protein CASSLARFSGNEQFF. The V gene is TRBV7-9, the J gene TRBJ2-1; 7 nucleotides align to TRBD2. The CDR3 loop spans 15 amino acids. The ends lost 0 bases at V and 7 bases at J; junction bases unmatched: 6. Germline CDR1 SEHNR, CDR2 FQNEAQ (reference sequence).

J is TRBJ1-2 and V is TRBV5-1; TRBD1 matches at 7 bases. The CDR3 totals 15 residues. V was pared by 1 base and J by 2 bases, with 5 bases of the junction left unmatched. Germline loops: CDR1 SGHRS, CDR2 YFSETQ. The CDR3 bases are TGCGCCAGCAGCTTGTGGGGACAGCCGAACTATGGCTACACCTTC. Translating it yields CASSLWGQPNYGYTF.

This clonotype was detected a few times. A much larger clone differs from this one at a single base, so this may be a read error. The rearrangement joins TRBV20-1 to TRBJ1-2; D perhaps matches TRBD1 (6 bases). The CDR3 runs to 13 residues. Germline lookup yields CDR1 DFQATT and CDR2 SNEGSKA (reference sequence). In nucleotides, the CDR3 is TGCAGTGCTATGGGGGCCCTGGGGTATGGCTACGCCTTC. Its translation: CSAMGALGYGYAF.

This clonotype has a count of ten or more. CDR3 loop: CASSYYRQGRGEQYF. The CDR3 DNA reads TGTGCCAGCAGTTACTACAGACAGGGCAGAGGCGAGCAGTACTTC. This sequence joins TRBV6-5 and TRBJ2-7; 7 bases match TRBD1. V gave up 1 base and J gave up 6 bases; unmatched junction bases: 9. This CDR3 is 15 amino acids long. CDR1 MNHEY and CDR2 SVGAGI come from the germline V gene.